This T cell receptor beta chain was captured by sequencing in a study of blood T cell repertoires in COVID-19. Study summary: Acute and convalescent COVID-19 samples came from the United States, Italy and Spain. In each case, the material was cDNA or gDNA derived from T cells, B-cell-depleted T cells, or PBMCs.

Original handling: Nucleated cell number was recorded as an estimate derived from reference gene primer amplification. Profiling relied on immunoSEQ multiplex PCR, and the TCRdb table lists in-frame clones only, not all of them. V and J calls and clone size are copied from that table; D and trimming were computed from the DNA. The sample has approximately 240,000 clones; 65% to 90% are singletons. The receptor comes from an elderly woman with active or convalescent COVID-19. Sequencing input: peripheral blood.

The DNA of the CDR3 is TGTGCCAGCAGCCAATACGGGACAGGGGACAATGAGCAGTTCTTC. This encodes CASSQYGTGDNEQFF. This chain joins TRBV16 and TRBJ2-1; 10 bases match TRBD1. Trimming at V came to 1 base and at J to 5 bases, leaving 2 bases not matched to a gene. CDR1 is KGHSY and CDR2 is FQNENV in the germline V gene. This CDR3 is built from 15 residues.